A selection of T cell receptor beta chains follows, all from one sample in a study of blood T cell repertoires in COVID-19. Generated by immunoSEQ multiplex PCR, the TCRdb table keeps only in-frame clones and is missing some. The sample holds more than 110,000 clones, nearly 80% seen once. Sequencing was performed on PBMCs or T cells enriched from blood (not recorded which). These receptors were obtained from a woman in her 50s who had recovered from COVID-19. CDR3s include the opening cysteine and the closing phenylalanine or tryptophan. The D gene is left open where the match is weak. Not all rows give a size; the values are once, few, many and, for expanded clones, a class.

V gene	D gene	clone size	J gene	CDR3 DNA	CDR3 protein
TRBV7-9	TRBD1	NA	TRBJ2-6	TGTGCCAGCAGCGTGGGACAGGGGGCTTCTGGGGCCAACGTCCTGACTTTC	CASSVGQGASGANVLTF
TRBV4-1	TRBD2	once	TRBJ2-5	TGCGCCAGCAGCCAAGACTCTCTAGCGGGGGGGCTGGGGTCCCAGTACTTC	CASSQDSLAGGLGSQYF
TRBV2	TRBD1	NA	TRBJ2-7	TGTGCCAGCGTACCGGGGACAGGGGGTTGGAACGAGCAGTACTTC	CASVPGTGGWNEQYF
TRBV4-1	TRBD1	NA	TRBJ2-2	TGCGCCAGCAGCCCGGACAGGGGGCTGTACGGGGAGCTGTTTTTT	CASSPDRGLYGELFF
TRBV12-3/TRBV12-4	TRBD1	NA	TRBJ1-2	TGTGCCAGCAGGACAGGGTACGGCTACACCTTC	CASRTGYGYTF
TRBV14	TRBD1	few	TRBJ1-2	TGTGCCAGCAGCCAAGCACAGGGGGGCTATGGCTACACCTTC	CASSQAQGGYGYTF
TRBV29-1	NA	NA	TRBJ1-2	TGCAGCGTCAGGGAGGACGTTGCCGGCTACACCTTC	CSVREDVAGYTF
TRBV27	TRBD2	NA	TRBJ2-7	TGTGCCAGCAGTACACACCTGACTAGCGTTTACGAGCAGTACTTC	CASSTHLTSVYEQYF
TRBV4-1	TRBD1	NA	TRBJ1-5	TGCGCCAGCAGCCAACAAAGGACAGGCACAAATCAGCCCCAGCATTTT	CASSQQRTGTNQPQHF
TRBV5-1	NA	NA	TRBJ2-6	TGCGCCAGCAGCTTGAGAGGTGGTGGGGCCAACGTCCTGACTTTC	CASSLRGGGANVLTF
TRBV30	TRBD1	NA	TRBJ1-5	TGTGCCTGGAGGGAACCCCCAGACAGGGTAATGCATTTT	CAWREPPDRVMHF
TRBV5-1	TRBD2	NA	TRBJ2-1	TGCGCCAGCAGCCCCCGCGGTAGCGGGAATGATGAGCAGTTCTTC	CASSPRGSGNDEQFF
TRBV2	TRBD1	NA	TRBJ1-6	TGTGCCAGCAGTGGCCGGGACAGAAATTCACCCCTCCACTTT	CASSGRDRNSPLHF
TRBV10-3	NA	NA	TRBJ2-7	TGTGCCATCAGTGAGTCTGAGAGCTTCGAGCAGTACTTC	CAISESESFEQYF
TRBV7-3	TRBD2	NA	TRBJ2-3	TGTGCCAGCAGCTACGCGACTAGCGGGAGAGACACAGATACGCAGTATTTT	CASSYATSGRDTDTQYF
TRBV9	NA	NA	TRBJ2-7	TGTGCCAGCAGCGTACGGCTAGATTCCGAGCAGTACTTC	CASSVRLDSEQYF
TRBV11-2	TRBD1	NA	TRBJ1-1	TGTGCCAGCAGCTTAGTGTTTGGGACAGGGGGCGCGGGCACTGAAGCTTTCTTT	CASSLVFGTGGAGTEAFF
TRBV2	NA	NA	TRBJ1-5	TGTGCCAGCAATGGGGACAACAATCAGCCCCAGCATTTT	CASNGDNNQPQHF
TRBV2	NA	NA	TRBJ1-2	TGTGCCAGCGGGGCGGACTATGGCTACACCTTC	CASGADYGYTF
TRBV4-1	TRBD1	NA	TRBJ1-4	TGCGCCAGCAGCGCTGTCGGGACAGGGTGGGAAAAACTGTTTTTT	CASSAVGTGWEKLFF
TRBV27	NA	once	TRBJ1-6	TGTGCCAGCAGTATTCCCCGGGGGGCGAATTCACCCCTCCACTTT	CASSIPRGANSPLHF
TRBV5-1	TRBD1	NA	TRBJ1-2	TGCGCCAGCAGCCCCAACCGGGACAGAGGCGGCTACACCTTC	CASSPNRDRGGYTF
TRBV11-3	TRBD2	NA	TRBJ2-7	TGTGCCAGCAGGCGGGGGGTATCTTCCTACGAGCAGTACTTC	CASRRGVSSYEQYF
TRBV28	NA	NA	TRBJ2-1	TGTGCCAGCAGTTTATTCAGGGGCTCCTACAATGAGCAGTTCTTC	CASSLFRGSYNEQFF
TRBV7-9	TRBD2	NA	TRBJ2-5	TGTGCCAGCAGCCAATCGGGGGGGCAAGAGACCCAGTACTTC	CASSQSGGQETQYF
TRBV11-2	TRBD1	few	TRBJ1-3	TGTGCCAGCAGCTCCGGACAGGGGACAGCAGGAAACACCATATATTTT	CASSSGQGTAGNTIYF